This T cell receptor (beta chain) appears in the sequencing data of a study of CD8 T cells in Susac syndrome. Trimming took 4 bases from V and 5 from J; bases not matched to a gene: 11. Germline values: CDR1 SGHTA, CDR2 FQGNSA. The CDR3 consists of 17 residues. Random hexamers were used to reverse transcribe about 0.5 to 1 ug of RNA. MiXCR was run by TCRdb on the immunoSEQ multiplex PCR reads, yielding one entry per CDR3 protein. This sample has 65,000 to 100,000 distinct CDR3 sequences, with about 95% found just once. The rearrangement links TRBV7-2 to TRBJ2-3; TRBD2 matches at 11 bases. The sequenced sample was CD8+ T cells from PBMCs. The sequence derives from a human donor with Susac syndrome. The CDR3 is CASSSFTSGSFEDTQYF. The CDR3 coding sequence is TGTGCCAGCAGCTCCTTTACTAGCGGGAGTTTTGAAGATACGCAGTATTTT.